These T cell receptor beta chains were read from a single sample in a study of blood T cell repertoires in COVID-19. TCRdb's table, derived via immunoSEQ multiplex PCR, lists solely in-frame clones and lacks some. The data contain about 310,000 clones, approximately 85% of them singletons. Sequenced: PBMCs or T cells enriched from blood (not recorded which). These receptors all stem from a man between 25 and 39 years old who had recovered from COVID-19. The CDR3 runs from the conserved cysteine through the conserved F or W. Each record gives: clone size, J gene, V gene, D gene, CDR3 protein, CDR3 DNA. A D gene is named only where the DNA matches it firmly. Size is stated for part of the rows, as once, few or many counts, or as a class when the clone is expanded.

>.|TRBJ1-1|TRBV7-3|.
CASSLNSGADTEAFF
TGTGCCAGCAGCTTAAACTCAGGGGCCGACACTGAAGCTTTCTTT
>.|TRBJ2-7|TRBV6-1|TRBD2
CASSETSLAGVYEQYF
TGTGCCAGCAGTGAAACCTCCCTAGCGGGGGTTTACGAGCAGTACTTC
>.|TRBJ1-5|TRBV2|TRBD1
CASGPTGELQPQHF
TGTGCCAGCGGACCGACAGGGGAGTTGCAGCCCCAGCATTTT
>many|TRBJ2-7|TRBV7-9|TRBD2
CASSRGTSRAYEQYF
TGTGCCAGCAGCCGCGGGACTAGCCGAGCCTACGAGCAGTACTTC
>.|TRBJ1-4|TRBV1|.
CTSSQFNRVEKLFF
TGCACCAGCAGCCAATTCAACAGGGTGGAAAAACTGTTTTTT
>.|TRBJ2-1|TRBV28|TRBD1
CASSKLDRVLDEQFF
TGTGCCAGCAGCAAACTCGACAGGGTGTTAGATGAGCAGTTCTTC
>.|TRBJ1-1|TRBV4-3|TRBD1
CASSHSRTGPSVIF
TGCGCCAGCAGCCATTCTAGGACAGGTCCAAGTGTAATCTTT
>once|TRBJ1-2|TRBV15|.
CATSRAGNGYTF
TGTGCCACCAGCAGAGCGGGAAATGGCTACACCTTC
>.|TRBJ1-4|TRBV30|.
CAWTIGGKDEKLFF
TGTGCCTGGACCATCGGAGGGAAGGATGAAAAACTGTTTTTT
>.|TRBJ1-3|TRBV7-9|.
CASSLDLSSRVKGNTIYF
TGTGCCAGCAGCTTAGACCTCTCTTCCAGGGTTAAAGGAAACACCATATATTTT
>.|TRBJ2-5|TRBV5-1|TRBD1
CASRSTGGVFETQYF
TGCGCCAGCAGGTCAACAGGGGGCGTTTTTGAGACCCAGTACTTC
>.|TRBJ2-3|TRBV7-8|TRBD2
CASSLVRGGRTDTQYF
TGTGCCAGCAGCTTAGTCCGCGGGGGAAGGACAGATACGCAGTATTTT
>.|TRBJ2-1|TRBV5-8|TRBD1
CASSPQGEFYNEQFF
TGTGCCAGCAGCCCACAGGGGGAGTTCTACAATGAGCAGTTCTTC
>.|TRBJ2-7|TRBV2|TRBD2
CASSLGTSGYEQYF
TGTGCCAGCAGTCTTGGGACTAGCGGCTACGAGCAGTACTTC
>.|TRBJ2-3|TRBV24-1|.
CATSDQGTIESTDTQYF
TGTGCCACCAGTGATCAGGGGACTATCGAGAGCACAGATACGCAGTATTTT
>.|TRBJ1-2|TRBV3-1/TRBV3-2|.
CASSLRTASDYGYTF
TGTGCCAGCAGCCTCCGGACAGCCAGTGACTATGGCTACACCTTC
>.|TRBJ2-7|TRBV18|TRBD1
CASSPRDRIDSYEQYF
TGTGCCAGCTCACCACGGGACAGGATCGATTCCTACGAGCAGTACTTC
>.|TRBJ1-2|TRBV5-6|.
CASSLTGFYGYTF
TGTGCCAGCAGCTTGACAGGGTTTTATGGCTACACCTTC
>.|TRBJ1-1|TRBV2|.
CASSDTGSTEAFF
TGTGCCAGCAGCGACACAGGGAGCACTGAAGCTTTCTTT
>few|TRBJ1-2|TRBV2|.
CASSVSGYGYTF
TGTGCCAGCAGCGTATCAGGCTATGGCTACACCTTC
>.|TRBJ1-4|TRBV7-9|.
CASSLGAALATNEKLFF
TGTGCCAGCAGCTTAGGGGCGGCACTAGCAACTAATGAAAAACTGTTTTTT
>few|TRBJ1-6|TRBV9|.
CASSVGHSSYNSPLHF
TGTGCCAGCAGCGTAGGCCACAGCTCCTATAATTCACCCCTCCACTTT
>.|TRBJ1-3|TRBV28|TRBD1
CASSQGVLSGNTIYF
TGTGCCAGCAGCCAGGGGGTCCTATCTGGAAACACCATATATTTT
>.|TRBJ1-2|TRBV4-3|.
CASSQDSRTAYGYTF
TGCGCCAGCAGCCAAGATTCCCGGACAGCGTATGGCTACACCTTC
>once|TRBJ1-2|TRBV20-1|.
CSASQADRNYGYTF
TGCAGTGCTAGTCAGGCAGATAGGAACTATGGCTACACCTTC
>.|TRBJ2-3|TRBV6-5|TRBD1
CASSLQGQGALSF
TGTGCCAGCAGTTTACAGGGACAGGGGGCGCTTTCCTTT
>.|TRBJ1-4|TRBV7-9|.
CASSFLSTNEKLFF
TGTGCCAGCAGCTTTCTATCAACTAATGAAAAACTGTTTTTT
>.|TRBJ1-6|TRBV2|.
CASSVGNSPLHF
TGTGCCAGCAGTGTCGGGAATTCACCCCTCCACTTT
>.|TRBJ2-1|TRBV6-5|TRBD2
CASSPPPGGNEQFF
TGTGCCAGCAGCCCCCCTCCGGGGGGCAATGAGCAGTTCTTC
>.|TRBJ2-6|TRBV5-4|TRBD2
CASSSAGGVGAGANVLTF
TGTGCCAGCAGCTCCGCTGGGGGGGTTGGGGCTGGGGCCAACGTCCTGACTTTC
>.|TRBJ2-1|TRBV7-8|.
CASSFTGGGAYNEQFF
TGTGCCAGCAGCTTCACAGGGGGGGGTGCTTACAATGAGCAGTTCTTC
>.|TRBJ1-5|TRBV19|TRBD1
CASSIRQGGNQPQHF
TGTGCCAGTAGTATCCGACAGGGAGGCAATCAGCCCCAGCATTTT
>.|TRBJ1-2|TRBV5-1|TRBD1
CASSSGQGARGYTF
TGCGCCAGCAGTTCCGGACAGGGGGCTCGTGGCTACACCTTC
>.|TRBJ2-3|TRBV24-1|.
CATSDKGRQGRGDTQYF
TGTGCCACCAGTGATAAGGGGCGACAGGGGAGGGGAGATACGCAGTATTTT
>.|TRBJ2-7|TRBV4-3|.
CASSQGDSYEQYF
TGCGCCAGCAGCCAAGGTGACAGCTACGAGCAGTACTTC
>.|TRBJ2-7|TRBV27|TRBD1
CASSFGQAPTYEQYF
TGTGCCAGCAGTTTTGGACAGGCCCCTACCTACGAGCAGTACTTC
>.|TRBJ2-1|TRBV30|.
CAWSKMSGREQFF
TGTGCCTGGAGTAAAATGTCCGGTCGTGAGCAGTTCTTC
>.|TRBJ2-7|TRBV13|TRBD2
CASSGGSSGATYEQYF
TGTGCCAGCAGTGGGGGCTCTAGCGGGGCTACCTACGAGCAGTACTTC
>.|TRBJ2-5|TRBV18|TRBD2
CASSRTSGGETQYF
TGTGCCAGCTCACGGACTAGCGGGGGTGAGACCCAGTACTTC
>.|TRBJ1-3|TRBV2|.
CASTTDRTLLNYSGNTIYF
TGTGCCAGCACTACCGACAGAACCCTTTTGAACTACTCTGGAAACACCATATATTTT
>.|TRBJ1-2|TRBV5-6|.
CASSPGQSYGYTF
TGTGCCAGCAGCCCGGGACAAAGCTATGGCTACACCTTC
>.|TRBJ2-7|TRBV15|.
CATSRDEGRLGGQYF
TGTGCCACCAGCAGAGATGAAGGACGATTGGGGGGGCAGTACTTC
>.|TRBJ1-2|TRBV7-9|.
CASSLILQGYTF
TGTGCCAGCAGCTTAATTTTACAGGGCTACACCTTC
>.|TRBJ1-1|TRBV6-5|TRBD1
CASSQPGQGHTEAFF
TGTGCCAGCAGTCAACCGGGACAGGGTCACACTGAAGCTTTCTTT
>.|TRBJ1-4|TRBV10-3|.
CAISAGEDEKLFF
TGTGCCATCAGTGCCGGGGAGGATGAAAAACTGTTTTTT
>.|TRBJ2-7|TRBV19|.
CASSLPGTYEQYF
TGTGCCAGTAGCCTCCCCGGGACCTACGAGCAGTACTTC
>.|TRBJ1-4|TRBV30|.
CAWSVWREREKLFF
TGTGCCTGGAGTGTGTGGAGGGAGCGCGAAAAACTGTTTTTT